These T cell receptor beta chains were read from a single sample in a study of blood T cell repertoires in COVID-19. Sequencing used immunoSEQ multiplex PCR; TCRdb keeps in-frame clones, though not all of them. The sample lists 200,000 to 300,000 clones; roughly 84% were seen once. Sequences were obtained from peripheral blood. The receptors derive from a man aged 35 to 55 who had recovered from COVID-19. Both conserved end residues are part of each CDR3. The order of the fields is J gene, V gene, D gene, clone size, CDR3 protein, CDR3 DNA. D genes are given only for firm matches. Some rows mark clone size as missing; the rest say once, few, many or name a class of expanded clone.

J: TRBJ1-2
V: TRBV9
D: .
size: .
CDR3: CASSVGEGPLNYGYTF
DNA: TGTGCCAGCAGCGTAGGGGAGGGGCCGCTTAACTATGGCTACACCTTC

J: TRBJ2-7
V: TRBV6-2/TRBV6-3
D: TRBD1
size: .
CDR3: CASSYVDRAYEQYF
DNA: TGTGCCAGCAGTTATGTAGACAGGGCCTACGAGCAGTACTTC

J: TRBJ2-1
V: TRBV27
D: TRBD2
size: .
CDR3: CASTRLAEGYNEQFF
DNA: TGTGCCAGCACAAGACTAGCGGAGGGATACAATGAGCAGTTCTTC

J: TRBJ1-2
V: TRBV3-1/TRBV3-2
D: .
size: .
CDR3: CASSAPGRYYGYTF
DNA: TGTGCCAGCAGCGCACCCGGGAGATACTATGGCTACACCTTC

J: TRBJ2-5
V: TRBV9
D: .
size: .
CDR3: CASSPTSSAQETQYF
DNA: TGTGCCAGCAGCCCCACTTCTAGCGCTCAAGAGACCCAGTACTTC

J: TRBJ2-1
V: TRBV3-1/TRBV3-2
D: TRBD2
size: .
CDR3: CASSPTSGRASHNEQFF
DNA: TGTGCCAGCAGCCCTACTAGCGGGAGGGCCTCACACAATGAGCAGTTCTTC

J: TRBJ2-1
V: TRBV29-1
D: .
size: .
CDR3: CSVKGTTRGSQFF
DNA: TGCAGCGTTAAAGGGACCACACGGGGTTCGCAGTTCTTC

J: TRBJ2-1
V: TRBV28
D: .
size: .
CDR3: CASSLRVPNEQFF
DNA: TGTGCCAGCAGTTTGCGTGTCCCCAATGAGCAGTTCTTC

J: TRBJ2-1
V: TRBV10-3
D: .
size: once
CDR3: CAISESSARRGSLGNEQFF
DNA: TGTGCCATCAGTGAGTCCTCAGCGAGAAGGGGCTCTCTGGGCAATGAGCAGTTCTTC

J: TRBJ2-5
V: TRBV28
D: .
size: .
CDR3: CASRPGWDETQYF
DNA: TGTGCCAGCAGGCCGGGGTGGGATGAGACCCAGTACTTC

J: TRBJ1-5
V: TRBV19
D: .
size: .
CDR3: CASSELGGNQPQHF
DNA: TGTGCCAGTAGTGAGCTCGGGGGCAATCAGCCCCAGCATTTT

J: TRBJ2-3
V: TRBV18
D: TRBD1
size: .
CDR3: CASSPPTDRVTFLDPRTDTQYF
DNA: TGTGCCAGCTCACCACCGACCGACAGGGTTACTTTCCTTGATCCGCGCACAGATACGCAGTATTTT

J: TRBJ2-1
V: TRBV18
D: .
size: .
CDR3: CASSPMTGPYNEQFF
DNA: TGTGCCAGCTCCCCCATGACAGGTCCGTACAATGAGCAGTTCTTC

J: TRBJ2-7
V: TRBV28
D: .
size: .
CDR3: CASSLDVGQVSSYEQYF
DNA: TGTGCCAGCAGTTTAGATGTGGGGCAGGTCAGCTCCTACGAGCAGTACTTC

J: TRBJ1-6
V: TRBV6-4
D: .
size: .
CDR3: CASSTTGDSPLHF
DNA: TGTGCCAGCAGCACGACGGGTGATTCACCCCTCCACTTT

J: TRBJ1-2
V: TRBV6-6
D: TRBD1
size: .
CDR3: CASSYSGQGSDTF
DNA: TGTGCCAGCAGTTACTCGGGACAGGGGAGCGACACCTTC

J: TRBJ2-7
V: TRBV5-1
D: .
size: .
CDR3: CASSPSVSYEQYF
DNA: TGCGCCAGCAGCCCCAGTGTGTCCTACGAGCAGTACTTC

J: TRBJ2-2
V: TRBV7-8
D: .
size: .
CDR3: CASSLVSGVAGELFF
DNA: TGTGCCAGCAGCTTAGTATCAGGGGTGGCCGGGGAGCTGTTTTTT

J: TRBJ1-2
V: TRBV7-9
D: TRBD1
size: .
CDR3: CASSLLQGVRGYTF
DNA: TGTGCCAGCAGCTTATTACAGGGGGTGAGAGGCTACACCTTC

J: TRBJ2-7
V: TRBV25-1
D: TRBD2
size: .
CDR3: CASRAGLARLGYEQYF
DNA: TGTGCCAGCAGAGCCGGACTAGCGCGACTCGGCTACGAGCAGTACTTC